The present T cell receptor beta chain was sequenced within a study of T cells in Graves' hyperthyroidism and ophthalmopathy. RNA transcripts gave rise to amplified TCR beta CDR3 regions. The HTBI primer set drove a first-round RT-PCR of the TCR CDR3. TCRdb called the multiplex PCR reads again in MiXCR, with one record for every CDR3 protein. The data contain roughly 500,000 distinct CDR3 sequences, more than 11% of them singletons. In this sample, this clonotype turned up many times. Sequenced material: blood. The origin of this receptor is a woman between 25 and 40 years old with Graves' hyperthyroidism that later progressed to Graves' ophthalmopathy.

The CDR3 protein is CASSLVSSGEKLFF. CDR3 bases: TGTGCCAGCAGTTTAGTCTCAAGCGGTGAAAAACTGTTTTTT. This chain links TRBV27 with TRBJ1-4, with unresolved D. Germline assignment: CDR1 MNHEY and CDR2 SMNVEV (reference sequence). The ends were cut back, 2 bases at V and 7 bases at J, with 11 bases in the middle. The CDR3 is made up of 14 amino acids.